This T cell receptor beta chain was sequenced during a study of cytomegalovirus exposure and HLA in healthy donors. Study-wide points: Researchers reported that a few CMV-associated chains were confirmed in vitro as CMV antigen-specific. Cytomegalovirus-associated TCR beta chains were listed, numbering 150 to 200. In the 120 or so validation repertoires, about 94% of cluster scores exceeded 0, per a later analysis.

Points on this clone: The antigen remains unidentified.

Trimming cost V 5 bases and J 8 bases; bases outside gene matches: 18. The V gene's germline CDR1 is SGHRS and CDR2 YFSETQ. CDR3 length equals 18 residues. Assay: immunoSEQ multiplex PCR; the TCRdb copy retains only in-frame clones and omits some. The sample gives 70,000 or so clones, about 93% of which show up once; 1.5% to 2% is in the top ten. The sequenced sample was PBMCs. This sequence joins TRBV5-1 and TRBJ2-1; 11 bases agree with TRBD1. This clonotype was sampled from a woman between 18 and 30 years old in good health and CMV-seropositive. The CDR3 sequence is CASRSTPPGTGGSDEQFF. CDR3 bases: TGCGCCAGCAGATCCACTCCGCCCGGGACAGGGGGATCCGATGAGCAGTTCTTC. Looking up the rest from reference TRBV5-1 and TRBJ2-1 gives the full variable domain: KAGVTQTPRYLIKTRGQQVTLSCSPISGHRSVSWYQQTPGQGLQFLFEYFSETQRNKGNFPGRFSGRQFSNSRSEMNVSTLELGDSALYLCASRSTPPGTGGSDEQFFGPGTRLTVL.